This entry lists 9 T cell receptor beta chains sequenced from one sample in a study of CD8 T cells in Susac syndrome. RNA in amounts of roughly 0.5 to 1 ug was reverse transcribed with random hexamers. Each CDR3 protein is one row after TCRdb ran MiXCR on the immunoSEQ multiplex PCR reads. The sample has about 140,000 distinct CDR3 sequences; 90% to 95% are singletons. The sample consisted of CD4+ T cells from PBMCs. The origin of the receptors is a human donor with multiple sclerosis.

The chain couples TRBV10-3 to TRBJ2-6; D is unresolved. Germline V CDR1 and CDR2: ENHRY, SYGVKD. V was clipped by 7 bases and J by 0 bases, with 10 bases between them. The CDR3 loop spans 15 amino acids. For the CDR3, the DNA is TGTGCCATCAAGGAGAGGTCCTCTGGGGCCAACGTCCTGACTTTC. Translated, it gives CAIKERSSGANVLTF.

The rearrangement links TRBV30 to TRBJ1-6; 8 bases map to TRBD1. There are 15 residues in the CDR3. V was clipped by 2 bases and J by 0 bases; unmatched bases: 0. CDR1 and CDR2 (germline): GTSNPN, SVGIG (reference sequence). CDR3 nucleotides: TGTGCCTGGAGTACAGGGGGCTCCTATAATTCACCCCTCCACTTT. Translating it yields CAWSTGGSYNSPLHF.

The rearrangement joins TRBV20-1 to TRBJ2-1, with D possibly being TRBD2 (7 bases). There are 15 residues in the CDR3. V was pared by 5 bases and J by 7 bases, with 21 bases between. CDR1 is DFQATT and CDR2 is SNEGSKA in the germline V gene (reference sequence). The CDR3, as DNA: TGCAGTGCTGGGGGCAGGGGCGGGAGCCGGAATGAGCAGTTCTTC. Protein product: CSAGGRGGSRNEQFF.

The genes are TRBV20-1 and TRBJ2-4; the match to TRBD1 covers 9 bases. CDR1 is DFQATT and CDR2 is SNEGSKA in the germline V gene (reference sequence). V lost 0 bases to trimming and J lost 0 bases; unmatched junction nucleotides: 0. This CDR3 region has 15 residues. The DNA for the CDR3 is TGCAGTGCTAGAGAGACAGGGGGAGCCAAAAACATTCAGTACTTC. Its translation: CSARETGGAKNIQYF.

The rearrangement joins TRBV23-1 to TRBJ2-1, with a tentative D call TRBD2 (6 bases). TRBV23-1 is annotated as an ORF whose role is uncertain. The V gene lost 7 bases and the J gene lost 1 base, with 23 bases spanning the gap. This CDR3 region has 18 residues. CDR3 nucleotide sequence: TGCGCCAGCACCAACCGGGGGTTGGGGAGCGGGTCCTACAATGAGCAGTTCTTC. Residues: CASTNRGLGSGSYNEQFF.

The chain uses TRBV18 and TRBJ2-7; 10 bases fit TRBD2. J gave up 6 bases and V 6 bases, and 8 bases lay outside the gene matches. CDR3 length: 14 amino acids. Germline V lookup: CDR1 KGHSH, CDR2 LQKENI. The CDR3, as DNA: TGTGCCAGCTCGCCCGGGACTAGCGTGGCCGAGCAGTACTTC. Its protein product is CASSPGTSVAEQYF.

This chain connects TRBV27 to TRBJ2-2; TRBD1 matches at 7 bases. This CDR3 contains 15 residues. Germline CDR1 is MNHEY and CDR2 is SMNVEV (reference sequence). V was pared by 7 bases and J by 3 bases, with 8 bases of the junction left unmatched. This CDR3 reads CASKSGQAYTGELFF. DNA of the CDR3: TGTGCCAGCAAGTCTGGACAGGCCTACACCGGGGAGCTGTTTTTT.

The chain couples TRBV7-9 to TRBJ1-2; 7 bases line up with TRBD1. J gave up 4 bases and V 1 base, and 3 bases lay outside the gene matches. This CDR3 contains 14 residues. Looked up from germline, CDR1 is SEHNR and CDR2 is FQNEAQ (reference sequence). The CDR3 nucleotides read TGTGCCAGCAGCTTAGTGACAGGGCCCTATGGCTACACCTTC. This sequence encodes CASSLVTGPYGYTF.

The chain uses TRBV20-1 and TRBJ2-4, with 10 bases fitting TRBD2. The CDR3 extends over 15 amino acids. Looked up from germline, CDR1 is DFQATT and CDR2 is SNEGSKA (reference sequence). Germline trimming cut 3 bases from V and 4 bases from J; bases unmatched to any gene: 6. Written as DNA, the CDR3 is TGCAGTGCTAGGGGTAGCGGGGGGCCGAAAAACATTCAGTACTTC. This translates into CSARGSGGPKNIQYF.